Listed below are T cell receptor beta chains from one sample, sequenced in a study of cytomegalovirus exposure and HLA in healthy donors. Produced via immunoSEQ multiplex PCR; TCRdb's table is partial and in-frame only. The data contain some 140,000 clones, 70% to 80% of them singletons. The sequencing input was PBMCs. Receptor source: a man aged 35 to 55 in good health and CMV-seropositive. CDR3s include the opening cysteine and the closing phenylalanine or tryptophan. The D gene is left open where the match is weak. Part of the rows lack a size; the others show once, few, many or a class for expanded clones.

length | size | J | D | V | CDR3 | DNA
16 | - | TRBJ1-2 | - | TRBV28 | CASSLFSGSSNYGYTF | TGTGCCAGCAGTTTATTCTCAGGGTCATCTAACTATGGCTACACCTTC
20 | - | TRBJ1-2 | TRBD1 | TRBV10-3 | CAISEILGQATSPDTPLYTF | TGTGCCATCAGTGAAATACTTGGACAGGCTACATCGCCCGATACCCCCCTCTACACCTTC
16 | - | TRBJ2-7 | TRBD1 | TRBV12-5 | CASGLSRGTGHYEQYF | TGTGCTAGTGGTTTGTCACGAGGGACAGGGCACTACGAGCAGTACTTC
13 | - | TRBJ2-7 | TRBD2 | TRBV19 | CASGLAGGHEQYF | TGTGCCAGCGGACTAGCGGGAGGGCACGAGCAGTACTTC
15 | - | TRBJ2-1 | TRBD2 | TRBV5-1 | CASSLSLAAYNEQFF | TGCGCCAGCAGCTTGTCGCTAGCGGCTTACAATGAGCAGTTCTTC
12 | - | TRBJ1-5 | - | TRBV19 | CASSMAGMPQHF | TGTGCCAGTAGTATGGCAGGGATGCCCCAGCATTTT
11 | - | TRBJ1-1 | - | TRBV11-2 | CASSLGQGAFF | TGTGCCAGCAGCCTTGGACAAGGAGCTTTCTTT
16 | - | TRBJ1-5 | TRBD1 | TRBV28 | CASTQDRGGVNQPQHF | TGTGCCAGCACCCAAGACAGGGGAGGAGTTAATCAGCCCCAGCATTTT
14 | - | TRBJ2-3 | TRBD2 | TRBV29-1 | CSVDASGTTDTQYF | TGCAGCGTTGACGCTAGCGGGACCACAGATACGCAGTATTTT
15 | few | TRBJ1-2 | - | TRBV5-1 | CASSPRGTLYYGYTF | TGCGCCAGCAGCCCTCGGGGGACCCTTTACTATGGCTACACCTTC
14 | - | TRBJ2-3 | TRBD2 | TRBV27 | CASRRSGSADTQYF | TGTGCCAGCAGGAGGAGCGGGAGCGCAGATACGCAGTATTTT
16 | - | TRBJ1-3 | - | TRBV30 | CAWSRGADVSGNTIYF | TGTGCCTGGAGTCGGGGGGCGGACGTCTCTGGAAACACCATATATTTT
14 | once | TRBJ2-7 | TRBD2 | TRBV6-1 | CASSGAGRVYEQYF | TGTGCCAGCAGCGGAGCGGGGAGGGTCTACGAGCAGTACTTC
16 | - | TRBJ2-3 | TRBD2 | TRBV5-1 | CASSLDTSGSTDTQYF | TGCGCCAGCAGCTTGGATACTAGCGGTAGCACAGATACGCAGTATTTT
12 | - | TRBJ1-5 | - | TRBV2 | CATQSVNQPQHF | TGTGCCACCCAGAGCGTCAATCAGCCCCAGCATTTT
18 | few | TRBJ1-5 | - | TRBV15 | CATSRDLFGQFNDQPQHF | TGTGCCACCAGCAGAGATCTCTTCGGACAGTTCAATGATCAGCCCCAGCATTTT
13 | - | TRBJ2-5 | - | TRBV7-2 | CASSSRQEGTQYF | TGTGCCAGCAGCTCCAGACAGGAAGGGACCCAGTACTTC
16 | - | TRBJ2-2 | - | TRBV4-1 | CASSQGKGGNTGELFF | TGCGCCAGCAGCCAAGGAAAAGGGGGAAACACCGGGGAGCTGTTTTTT
14 | - | TRBJ2-7 | TRBD2 | TRBV5-1 | CASSAAGDGLEQYF | TGCGCCAGCAGCGCAGCGGGAGATGGCCTCGAGCAGTACTTC
13 | few | TRBJ2-5 | - | TRBV27 | CASSLRLLETQYF | TGTGCCAGCAGTCTCCGACTACTGGAGACCCAGTACTTC
14 | - | TRBJ1-3 | - | TRBV30 | CAWIETFSGNTIYF | TGTGCCTGGATAGAGACATTCTCTGGAAACACCATATATTTT
14 | - | TRBJ1-3 | - | TRBV7-9 | CASSLATAGNTIYF | TGTGCCAGCAGCTTAGCGACAGCTGGAAACACCATATATTTT
12 | few | TRBJ2-7 | TRBD2 | TRBV6-5 | CASSRHGREQYF | TGTGCCAGCAGTCGGCACGGGAGGGAGCAGTACTTC
15 | - | TRBJ2-7 | TRBD2 | TRBV5-4 | CASSLGLAGVSEQYF | TGTGCCAGCAGCTTGGGCCTAGCGGGAGTAAGCGAGCAGTACTTC
15 | - | TRBJ2-2 | TRBD2 | TRBV5-6 | CASSLQRGGTGELFF | TGTGCCAGCAGCTTGCAACGGGGGGGGACCGGGGAGCTGTTTTTT
13 | - | TRBJ2-7 | - | TRBV10-1 | CASSESDIYEQYF | TGCGCCAGCAGTGAGTCGGACATCTACGAGCAGTACTTC
19 | - | TRBJ2-5 | TRBD1 | TRBV4-1 | CASSQEGFSGQAHQETQYF | TGCGCCAGCAGCCAAGAGGGTTTTTCGGGACAGGCCCACCAAGAGACCCAGTACTTC
15 | - | TRBJ1-2 | - | TRBV10-3 | CAISDLGGGYYGYTF | TGTGCCATCAGTGATCTCGGGGGTGGGTACTATGGCTACACCTTC
13 | - | TRBJ1-1 | TRBD1 | TRBV5-1 | CASSRDRNTEAFF | TGCGCCAGCAGCCGGGACAGGAACACTGAAGCTTTCTTT
16 | - | TRBJ2-3 | - | TRBV2 | CASSEALAPGTDTQYF | TGTGCCAGCAGTGAAGCGCTCGCCCCGGGCACAGATACGCAGTATTTT
15 | - | TRBJ1-5 | - | TRBV5-1 | CASSLAPGGNQPQHF | TGCGCCAGCAGCTTGGCGCCGGGGGGAAATCAGCCCCAGCATTTT
14 | few | TRBJ2-5 | - | TRBV6-6 | CASSYLEGGETQYF | TGTGCCAGCAGTTACTTGGAGGGGGGGGAGACCCAGTACTTC
15 | - | TRBJ2-7 | TRBD2 | TRBV11-2 | CASSLTSGRDYEQYF | TGTGCCAGCAGCTTGACTAGCGGGAGAGACTACGAGCAGTACTTC
15 | - | TRBJ1-4 | - | TRBV9 | CASSVQAATNEKLFF | TGTGCCAGCAGCGTACAGGCTGCAACTAATGAAAAACTGTTTTTT
17 | - | TRBJ1-2 | - | TRBV9 | CASSVGQETPFGYGYTF | TGTGCCAGCAGCGTAGGACAGGAGACCCCTTTTGGTTATGGCTACACCTTC
15 | - | TRBJ2-5 | - | TRBV10-1 | CASSDGGAGSETQYF | TGCGCCAGCAGTGATGGGGGCGCGGGTTCAGAGACCCAGTACTTC
13 | - | TRBJ2-7 | - | TRBV7-9 | CSSSLTFGDEQYF | TGTTCCAGCAGCTTAACCTTCGGGGACGAGCAGTACTTC
12 | - | TRBJ1-4 | TRBD1 | TRBV29-1 | CSVGTGEEKLFF | TGCAGCGTAGGGACAGGGGAGGAAAAACTGTTTTTT
16 | - | TRBJ2-5 | TRBD1 | TRBV27 | CASSLSPGTGEETQYF | TGTGCCAGCAGTTTATCGCCGGGGACAGGGGAGGAGACCCAGTACTTC
14 | - | TRBJ2-3 | - | TRBV5-6 | CASSSDGKGYTQYF | TGTGCCAGCAGCAGCGACGGAAAGGGGTATACGCAGTATTTT
16 | - | TRBJ1-1 | - | TRBV9 | CASSVASTGMNTEAFF | TGTGCCAGCAGCGTAGCCTCGACAGGCATGAACACTGAAGCTTTCTTT
14 | - | TRBJ1-1 | - | TRBV5-1 | CASSFWSAGTEAFF | TGCGCCAGCAGCTTCTGGAGTGCGGGCACTGAAGCTTTCTTT
14 | once | TRBJ2-2 | TRBD1 | TRBV5-1 | CASSRRQGTGELFF | TGCGCCAGCAGCCGCCGACAGGGGACCGGGGAGCTGTTTTTT
13 | - | TRBJ2-1 | - | TRBV2 | CASGGVSGNEQFF | TGTGCCAGCGGTGGAGTTAGCGGCAATGAGCAGTTCTTC
14 | - | TRBJ2-7 | TRBD2 | TRBV5-8 | CASSAGTSGLKQYF | TGTGCCAGCAGCGCCGGGACTAGCGGTCTCAAGCAGTACTTC
13 | - | TRBJ2-2 | TRBD1 | TRBV28 | CASSDRVTGELFF | TGTGCCAGCAGTGACAGGGTCACCGGGGAGCTGTTTTTT
18 | once | TRBJ2-7 | TRBD1 | TRBV27 | CASSLWAPRDRETYEQYF | TGTGCCAGCAGTTTATGGGCCCCCCGGGACAGGGAGACCTACGAGCAGTACTTC
15 | - | TRBJ1-5 | - | TRBV18 | CASSPLGDSNQPQHF | TGTGCCAGCTCACCTCTCGGGGATAGCAATCAGCCCCAGCATTTT
15 | - | TRBJ2-7 | - | TRBV6-6 | CASIKDAVPTREQYF | TGTGCCAGCATTAAAGATGCGGTCCCGACGAGGGAGCAGTACTTC
14 | few | TRBJ1-6 | - | TRBV11-2 | CASSPPGRHSPLHF | TGTGCCAGCAGCCCTCCAGGGCGGCATTCACCCCTCCACTTT
12 | - | TRBJ1-3 | - | TRBV7-9 | CSSSFMGGTIYF | TGTTCCAGCAGTTTTATGGGGGGCACCATATATTTT
15 | few | TRBJ2-7 | TRBD2 | TRBV14 | CASSPWTSGTYEQYF | TGTGCCAGCAGCCCTTGGACTAGCGGGACCTACGAGCAGTACTTC
15 | few | TRBJ2-1 | - | TRBV5-1 | CASSFEGGTYNEQFF | TGCGCCAGCAGCTTTGAGGGTGGGACCTACAATGAGCAGTTCTTC
15 | once | TRBJ2-3 | - | TRBV5-1 | CAAARGGGFADTQYF | TGCGCCGCAGCCCGAGGTGGCGGGTTTGCAGATACGCAGTATTTT
14 | - | TRBJ1-1 | - | TRBV27 | CASSLLDPGAEAFF | TGTGCCAGCAGTTTGTTGGACCCAGGGGCTGAAGCTTTCTTT